One sample yielded the 6 T cell receptor beta chains listed below, sequenced in a study of T cell changes during pregnancy in multiple sclerosis. Sequenced by immunoSEQ multiplex PCR; TCRdb stores in-frame clones only, minus some. This sample yields some 27,000 clones, of which less than 90% are seen a single time; 8% belongs to the top ten. Sequenced here: CD8+ T cells from peripheral blood mononuclear cells, sampled before pregnancy. Receptor source: a female donor with multiple sclerosis, enrolled in a pregnancy study.

The J gene is TRBJ2-7, the V gene TRBV4-1; tentatively, D is TRBD2 (5 bases). CDR3 length: 15 residues. Germline CDR1 MGHRA, CDR2 YSYEKL. V was shortened by 1 base and J by 2 bases, with 12 bases between the two germline ends. CDR3 in DNA: TGCGCCAGCAGCCAAGGAGGTCGGGGAGCCTACGAGCAGTACTTC. It yields the protein CASSQGGRGAYEQYF.

The J gene is TRBJ1-1, the V gene TRBV19, with D perhaps TRBD1 (6 bases). The germline gives CDR1 LNHDA, CDR2 SQIVND (reference sequence). V was cut by 7 bases and J by 1 base, with 19 bases left in between. The CDR3 consists of 16 residues. CDR3 DNA sequence: TGTGCCAGTACCCAGGGGCGGGAGGATCCGAACACTGAAGCTTTCTTT. This gives the protein CASTQGREDPNTEAFF. Drawing the rest from reference TRBV19 and TRBJ1-1, the complete variable domain is DGGITQSPKYLFRKEGQNVTLSCEQNLNHDAMYWYRQDPGQGLRLIYYSQIVNDFQKGDIAEGYSVSREKKESFPLTVTSAQKNPTAFYLCASTQGREDPNTEAFFGQGTRLTVV.

Points on this clone: A read error may account for a junction end that differs from germline. V and J are TRBV12-5 and TRBJ2-5; the match to TRBD1 covers 8 bases. This CDR3 is built from 15 residues. CDR1 LGHNT and CDR2 FRNRAP come from the germline V gene. The CDR3 sequence: CASGLGQGALQTQYF. CDR3 bases: TGTGCTAGTGGCTTGGGGCAGGGGGCTCTGCAGACCCAGTACTTC. The full variable domain, in which reference TRBV12-5 and TRBJ2-5 provide the parts outside the CDR3, is DARVTQTPRHKVTEMGQEVTMRCQPILGHNTVFWYRQTMMQGLELLAYFRNRAPLDDSGMPKDRFSAEMPDATLATLKIQPSEPRDSAVYFCASGLGQGALQTQYFGPGTRLLVL.

V and J are TRBV13 and TRBJ2-3; D is possibly TRBD1 (6 bases). Germline CDR1 and CDR2: PRHDT and FYEKMQ (reference sequence). The V and J ends lost 4 bases and 2 bases respectively, with 13 bases between them. The CDR3 is 15 amino acids. CDR3 nucleotides: TGTGCCAGCAGCTACCGAGGACAGTACACAGATACGCAGTATTTT. Residues: CASSYRGQYTDTQYF.

V gene TRBV5-1 combines with J gene TRBJ2-2; 7 bases line up with TRBD2. CDR3 length equals 16 residues. CDR1 SGHRS and CDR2 YFSETQ come from the germline V gene. Trimming cost V 7 bases and J 4 bases; bases outside gene matches: 13. The CDR3: CASFNDAGVGTGELFF. The CDR3 DNA reads TGCGCCAGCTTTAATGACGCGGGAGTCGGCACCGGGGAGCTGTTTTTT.

This clone occurred a few times. This sequence joins TRBV2 and TRBJ1-1; possibly TRBD1 for D (5 bases). CDR1 and CDR2 from the germline V gene are SNHLY and FYNNEI. This CDR3 region has 13 residues. Between the trimmed V and J ends, which lost 10 bases and 2 bases, there was a span of 14 bases. CDR3 in amino acids: CAIPGPVNTEAFF. CDR3 in DNA: TGTGCCATCCCAGGGCCGGTTAACACTGAAGCTTTCTTT.